This T cell receptor beta chain was retrieved from a study of blood T cell repertoires in COVID-19. Study summary: The study drew acute and convalescent COVID-19 samples from the United States, Italy and Spain. Sources were T cells, B-cell-depleted T cells, or PBMCs; the material itself was cDNA or gDNA.

Profiled with immunoSEQ multiplex PCR; TCRdb holds only in-frame clones, not every one. The sample includes approximately 200,000 clones, about 87% seen only once; the top ten take approximately 1.1%. In terms of age and location, participants ranged from roughly 18 to 95 years and lived in about 25 US areas. Resolution of symptoms, clearance, or two negative PCRs was present in recovered Cohort 3 donors. The CDR3 contains 13 residues. The V gene's germline CDR1 is SGHTA and CDR2 FQGNSA. Trimming cost V 3 bases and J 2 bases, with 5 bases left between them. Concerning this clone itself: This specimen includes other DNA sequences encoding the same CDR3.

The chain carries TRBV7-2 and TRBJ2-1; D unclear. This TCR came from a man aged 25-45 years who had recovered from COVID-19. Sequencing was carried out using PBMCs or T cells enriched from blood (not recorded which). The CDR3 DNA reads TGTGCCAGCAGCTTTGACACCTACAATGAGCAGTTCTTC. Its protein is CASSFDTYNEQFF.